These 15 T cell receptor beta chains were all obtained from the same sample, sequenced in a study of identical twins. TCRdb reanalysed the 5' RACE reads using MiXCR and keeps one entry per CDR3 protein. The sample includes 200,000 to 250,000 distinct CDR3 sequences, more than 9.5% of them seen just once. These same data were also listed under a study on yellow fever vaccine responses in identical twins.

The specimen was memory (CD45RO+) T cells sorted from blood. These receptors were collected from a woman between 18 and 29 years old in good health.

Ten or more counts support this clonotype. V usage is TRBV4-2 and J usage is TRBJ1-1, with D unresolved. This CDR3 spans 13 amino acids. V lost 0 bases, J lost 0 bases, and 2 bases lay in between. Germline values: CDR1 LGHNA, CDR2 YNFKEQ. The CDR3 loop is CASSQDMNTEAFF. The CDR3 bases are TGTGCCAGCAGCCAAGATATGAACACTGAAGCTTTCTTT.

This clonotype was seen more than once but under ten times. The chain is built from TRBV7-6 and TRBJ2-3; 8 nucleotides agree with TRBD2. The CDR3 is 14 residues long. Trimming cost V 1 base and J 5 bases; bases outside gene matches: 2. Looked up from germline, CDR1 is SGHVS and CDR2 is FNYEAQ. CDR3 region: CASSLGAGEDTQYF. The DNA of the CDR3 is TGTGCCAGCAGCTTAGGAGCGGGAGAAGATACGCAGTATTTT.

J is TRBJ2-1 and V is TRBV7-9; a weak D match, TRBD1 (5 bases). This CDR3 spans 16 amino acids. Germline CDR1 reads SEHNR; CDR2 reads FQNEAQ (reference sequence). V lost 4 bases and J 4 bases, leaving 17 bases between the germline ends. The CDR3 reads CASSYLFQGAYNEQFF. In DNA form, the CDR3 reads TGTGCCAGCAGCTATCTTTTTCAGGGCGCATACAATGAGCAGTTCTTC.

This sequence joins TRBV18 and TRBJ2-1, with D possibly matching TRBD1 (6 bases). Germline V gives CDR1 KGHSH, CDR2 LQKENI. The CDR3 runs to 15 residues. The germline V and J ends were trimmed by 4 bases and 0 bases, with 10 bases remaining between them. Here the CDR3 reads CASSRDRSSYNEQFF. The CDR3 DNA is TGTGCCAGCTCACGAGACAGGAGCTCCTACAATGAGCAGTTCTTC.

J is TRBJ2-6 and V is TRBV10-3; tentative D call: TRBD1 (5 bases). The CDR3 consists of 15 residues. Germline V lookup: CDR1 ENHRY, CDR2 SYGVKD. Trimming pared 7 bases from V and 2 bases from J, leaving 12 bases between. DNA for the CDR3: TGTGCCATCAATGGGGCGGATCCTGGGGCCAACGTCCTGACTTTC. Its translation: CAINGADPGANVLTF.

This clonotype was counted only a few times. The chain employs TRBV6-1 and TRBJ1-5; 7 positions agree with TRBD1. The germline V gene encodes CDR1 MNHNS and CDR2 SASEGT. The CDR3 spans 16 residues. The V and J ends lost 7 bases and 0 bases, in that order; junction bases with no gene match: 9. As DNA, the CDR3 is TGTGCCAGCAACCGGGACAGAGTAAATAGCAATCAGCCCCAGCATTTT. Translation gives CASNRDRVNSNQPQHF.

The chain links TRBV7-9 to TRBJ1-1; no clear D. V dropped 2 bases and J dropped 5 bases, with 9 bases sitting between them. CDR3 length: 13 residues. Germline CDR1 is SEHNR and CDR2 is FQNEAQ (reference sequence). DNA of the CDR3: TGTGCCAGCAGCTTAATTTTAGGAACTGAAGCTTTCTTT. Translating gives CASSLILGTEAFF.

This clonotype occurred many times. The CDR3 reads CASSQDGNTGELFF. DNA for the CDR3: TGTGCCAGCAGCCAAGATGGGAACACCGGGGAGCTGTTTTTT. J is TRBJ2-2 and V is TRBV3-1, with unresolved D. Trimming took off 0 bases at V and 1 base at J, with 3 bases between the two ends. CDR1 LGHDT and CDR2 YNNKEL come from the germline V gene (reference sequence). The length of the CDR3 is 14 residues.

Here the CDR3 DNA reads TGTGCCAGCAGCTGGGGACGAGACTCCTACGAGCAGTACTTC. As protein: CASSWGRDSYEQYF. The chain joins TRBV11-2 to TRBJ2-7; D could derive from TRBD1 or TRBD2 (5 bases each). V was clipped by 4 bases and J by 0 bases, with 10 bases between them. This CDR3 region has 14 residues. The V gene's germline CDR1 is SGHAT and CDR2 FQNNGV.

This clonotype was recorded at least ten times. This chain uses TRBV20-1 with TRBJ2-7; D gene uncertain. Deletions cut 5 bases from V and 3 bases from J, with 11 bases between. This CDR3 has 12 residues. Germline CDR1 and CDR2: DFQATT and SNEGSKA (reference sequence). The CDR3 loop reads CSAPVTLYEQYF. The CDR3 DNA sequence: TGCAGTGCTCCCGTAACCCTCTACGAGCAGTACTTC.

The V gene is TRBV4-3, the J gene TRBJ2-1, with D possibly being TRBD2 (5 bases). V lost 0 bases and J 0 bases, leaving 12 bases between the germline ends. CDR1 LGHNA and CDR2 YSLEER come from the germline V gene. CDR3 length: 17 amino acids. The DNA for the CDR3 is TGCGCCAGCAGCCAAGATCCAGGACTTAGCTCCTACAATGAGCAGTTCTTC. It codes for CASSQDPGLSSYNEQFF.

This clonotype was seen at least ten times. V and J are TRBV3-1 and TRBJ2-1; D unresolved. In germline, CDR1 is LGHDT, CDR2 YNNKEL (reference sequence). The CDR3 length is 12 residues. Trimming removed 1 base from V and 7 bases from J, with 5 bases in between. CDR3 DNA sequence: TGTGCCAGCAGCCAAGTATCGAATGAGCAGTTCTTC. This codes for CASSQVSNEQFF.

This clonotype was seen a few times. This chain links TRBV3-1 with TRBJ2-3; TRBD2 matches at 11 bases. Per germline, CDR1 LGHDT and CDR2 YNNKEL (reference sequence). CDR3 size: 18 residues. V lost 0 bases to trimming and J lost 0 bases; unmatched junction nucleotides: 5. The CDR3 is CASSQDLAGGPSTDTQYF. In DNA, the CDR3 is TGTGCCAGCAGCCAAGACCTAGCGGGGGGACCTAGCACAGATACGCAGTATTTT.

The J gene is TRBJ2-1, the V gene TRBV20-1; tentative D call: TRBD2 (6 bases). This CDR3 comprises 10 residues. Germline V CDR1 and CDR2: DFQATT, SNEGSKA (reference sequence). V gave up 8 bases and J gave up 7 bases, with 9 bases separating them. CDR3 protein: CSSGRNEQFF. The CDR3, as DNA: TGCAGTTCGGGGAGGAATGAGCAGTTCTTC.

This rearrangement joins TRBV10-1 to TRBJ2-1; D not resolved. CDR3 length equals 14 residues. Germline-derived CDR1 and CDR2 are WNHNN and SYGVQD (reference sequence). V gave up 3 bases and J gave up 8 bases, with 14 bases separating them. CDR3 region: CASSDIREIDEQFF. Here the CDR3 DNA reads TGCGCCAGCAGTGATATTAGGGAAATTGATGAGCAGTTCTTC.